This paragraph reports one TCR beta chain. Its cognate antigen is unknown. The same CDR3 is also encoded by other DNA sequences in this sample. This specimen comes from a study of cytomegalovirus exposure and HLA in healthy donors. General study points: Rarity held for most TCR sequences, but there were some public TCRs that occurred in many donors. The authors listed 164 TCR beta chains as cytomegalovirus-associated. Common viral pathogens seemed to be connected with several of the most significant clusters, according to a later analysis.

The germline CDR1 and CDR2 sequences are SGHRS and YFSETQ. This CDR3 is built from 13 residues. Trimming stripped 3 bases from V and 2 bases from J, with 8 bases between. Both 60 Vbeta primers and 13 Jbeta primers went into the PCR. The assay was immunoSEQ multiplex PCR, and TCRdb's table has in-frame clones only and misses some. This sample has over 75,000 clones, with around a tenth found just once. The study sampled nominally healthy donors, though unrecorded immune exposures were likely. Sequencing was carried out using PBMCs. The chain is built from TRBV5-1 and TRBJ2-5, with D uncertain. The sequence was collected from a man aged 45 to 65 in good health and CMV-seropositive. The CDR3 is CASSSGSQETQYF. CDR3 nucleotides: TGCGCCAGCAGCTCCGGGTCTCAAGAGACCCAGTACTTC. The complete variable domain, with remaining parts taken from reference TRBV5-1 and TRBJ2-5, reads KAGVTQTPRYLIKTRGQQVTLSCSPISGHRSVSWYQQTPGQGLQFLFEYFSETQRNKGNFPGRFSGRQFSNSRSEMNVSTLELGDSALYLCASSSGSQETQYFGPGTRLLVL.